Listed below are T cell receptor beta chains from one sample, sequenced in a study of cytomegalovirus exposure and HLA in healthy donors. Profiling relied on immunoSEQ multiplex PCR, and the TCRdb table lists in-frame clones only, not all of them. The data show about 220,000 clones, approximately 88% seen once. The sequenced sample consisted of PBMCs. The receptors here all came from a boy between 2 and 10 years old in good health and CMV-seronegative. Each CDR3 is given with its conserved first and last residue. Each record gives: D gene, J gene, V gene, clone size, CDR3 protein, CDR3 DNA. D genes are given only for firm matches. For some rows the clone size is stated as once, few or many, or as a class when expanded; others skip it.

d_gene: NA; j_gene: TRBJ2-1; v_gene: TRBV27; abundance: NA; CDR3aa: CASSLSPLGSPPNEQFF; CDR3nt: TGTGCCAGCAGTTTATCTCCCCTAGGCAGCCCCCCCAATGAGCAGTTCTTC
d_gene: NA; j_gene: TRBJ2-3; v_gene: TRBV25-1; abundance: NA; CDR3aa: CASSESGRGTDTQYF; CDR3nt: TGTGCCAGCAGTGAATCGGGCAGGGGCACAGATACGCAGTATTTT
d_gene: NA; j_gene: TRBJ1-2; v_gene: TRBV19; abundance: NA; CDR3aa: CASSFSPGWNYGYTF; CDR3nt: TGTGCCAGTAGTTTCTCTCCAGGGTGGAACTATGGCTACACCTTC
d_gene: NA; j_gene: TRBJ1-5; v_gene: TRBV27; abundance: NA; CDR3aa: CASSPTLNGNQPQHF; CDR3nt: TGTGCCAGCAGTCCTACCCTGAACGGGAATCAGCCCCAGCATTTT
d_gene: TRBD1; j_gene: TRBJ1-1; v_gene: TRBV7-7; abundance: NA; CDR3aa: CASSRDRGAEAFF; CDR3nt: TGTGCTAGCAGCCGTGACAGGGGGGCTGAAGCTTTCTTT
d_gene: NA; j_gene: TRBJ2-7; v_gene: TRBV29-1; abundance: NA; CDR3aa: CSVEVFGVYEQYF; CDR3nt: TGCAGCGTTGAAGTATTCGGGGTCTACGAGCAGTACTTC
d_gene: TRBD2; j_gene: TRBJ2-7; v_gene: TRBV7-9; abundance: NA; CDR3aa: CASSSRGSGSGYEQYF; CDR3nt: TGTGCCAGCAGCTCGAGAGGTAGCGGGAGCGGCTACGAGCAGTACTTC
d_gene: TRBD1; j_gene: TRBJ2-7; v_gene: TRBV10-2; abundance: NA; CDR3aa: CASSWTGYEQYF; CDR3nt: TGCGCCAGCAGCTGGACAGGGTACGAGCAGTACTTC
d_gene: NA; j_gene: TRBJ1-2; v_gene: TRBV6-1; abundance: once; CDR3aa: CASSEEQESGYTF; CDR3nt: TGTGCCAGCAGTGAAGAACAGGAGTCGGGCTACACCTTC
d_gene: NA; j_gene: TRBJ2-2; v_gene: TRBV6-4; abundance: NA; CDR3aa: CASSDSIRETTGELFF; CDR3nt: TGTGCCAGCAGTGACTCGATCCGGGAGACCACCGGGGAGCTGTTTTTT
d_gene: TRBD1; j_gene: TRBJ1-2; v_gene: TRBV6-5; abundance: few; CDR3aa: CASSEGQSYGYTF; CDR3nt: TGTGCCAGCAGTGAGGGACAGTCTTATGGCTACACCTTC
d_gene: TRBD1; j_gene: TRBJ2-1; v_gene: TRBV2; abundance: NA; CDR3aa: CASGVGTEVHEQFF; CDR3nt: TGTGCCAGCGGGGTTGGGACAGAGGTCCATGAGCAGTTCTTC
d_gene: NA; j_gene: TRBJ2-7; v_gene: TRBV30; abundance: NA; CDR3aa: CAWDRLGEQYF; CDR3nt: TGTGCCTGGGACAGGCTGGGCGAGCAGTACTTC
d_gene: NA; j_gene: TRBJ1-2; v_gene: TRBV2; abundance: NA; CDR3aa: CASSIQGGNYGYTF; CDR3nt: TGTGCCAGCAGTATCCAGGGTGGGAACTATGGCTACACCTTC
d_gene: TRBD2; j_gene: TRBJ2-1; v_gene: TRBV27; abundance: few; CDR3aa: CASSLSAGIYNEQFF; CDR3nt: TGTGCCAGCAGTTTATCAGCGGGGATCTACAATGAGCAGTTCTTC
d_gene: TRBD2; j_gene: TRBJ2-7; v_gene: TRBV5-4; abundance: NA; CDR3aa: CASSLGPPSGRGYEQYF; CDR3nt: TGTGCCAGCAGCTTGGGCCCCCCTAGCGGGAGAGGATACGAGCAGTACTTC
d_gene: NA; j_gene: TRBJ2-2; v_gene: TRBV4-1; abundance: NA; CDR3aa: CASSQVNGDIFGELFF; CDR3nt: TGCGCCAGCAGCCAAGTGAACGGGGATATTTTCGGGGAGCTGTTTTTT
d_gene: NA; j_gene: TRBJ2-5; v_gene: TRBV5-1; abundance: NA; CDR3aa: CASSHDMPPGEQYF; CDR3nt: TGCGCCAGCAGCCATGACATGCCCCCTGGGGAGCAGTACTTC
d_gene: NA; j_gene: TRBJ1-1; v_gene: TRBV5-1; abundance: few; CDR3aa: CASRGGGLNTEAFF; CDR3nt: TGCGCCAGCAGGGGAGGAGGCTTGAACACTGAAGCTTTCTTT
d_gene: TRBD2; j_gene: TRBJ2-7; v_gene: TRBV5-1; abundance: NA; CDR3aa: CASSLDAGGGEQYF; CDR3nt: TGCGCCAGCAGCTTGGACGCGGGAGGGGGCGAGCAGTACTTC
d_gene: NA; j_gene: TRBJ2-7; v_gene: TRBV6-5; abundance: NA; CDR3aa: CASSPGNWYEQYF; CDR3nt: TGTGCCAGCAGCCCGGGTAACTGGTACGAGCAGTACTTC
d_gene: TRBD2; j_gene: TRBJ2-3; v_gene: TRBV4-1; abundance: NA; CDR3aa: CASSHAGGTFTDTQYF; CDR3nt: TGCGCCAGCAGCCACGCGGGGGGTACTTTCACAGATACGCAGTATTTT
d_gene: NA; j_gene: TRBJ1-2; v_gene: TRBV6-1; abundance: NA; CDR3aa: CASSETANYGYTF; CDR3nt: TGTGCCAGCAGTGAAACAGCTAACTATGGCTACACCTTC
d_gene: NA; j_gene: TRBJ2-1; v_gene: TRBV5-1; abundance: NA; CDR3aa: CASSQSGDNYNEQFF; CDR3nt: TGCGCCAGCAGCCAGAGCGGGGACAACTACAATGAGCAGTTCTTC